Following are 2 T cell receptor beta chains from one sample sequenced in a study of CD8 T cells in ankylosing spondylitis. Overall study results and limits: One TCR beta motif, made up of under ten highly homologous variants, appeared characteristic of ankylosing spondylitis blood.

Using its own MiXCR run on the 5' RACE reads, TCRdb lists one record per CDR3 protein. The table lists fewer than 750,000 distinct CDR3 sequences, around 17% of them singletons. No antigen is known for these receptors. The sample was blood, either unsorted or a sorted T cell fraction (not recorded which). The receptors derive from a male donor with ankylosing spondylitis.

The chain combines TRBV2 with TRBJ2-7; 7 bases line up with TRBD1. The CDR3 contains 15 residues. V shed 5 bases, J shed 2 bases, and the junction held 9 bases outside the gene matches. Per germline, CDR1 SNHLY and CDR2 FYNNEI. The CDR3 loop is CASSPYRTGTYEQYF. The DNA of the CDR3 is TGTGCCAGCAGTCCTTATAGGACAGGTACCTACGAGCAGTACTTC. The variable domain in full, completed from reference TRBV2 and TRBJ2-7, reads EPEVTQTPSHQVTQMGQEVILRCVPISNHLYFYWYRQILGQKVEFLVSFYNNEISEKSEIFDDQFSVERPDGSNFTLKIRSTKLEDSAMYFCASSPYRTGTYEQYFGPGTRLTVT.

The chain joins TRBV27 to TRBJ2-1; D remains unclear. The CDR3 runs 12 residues. Trimming stripped 6 bases from V and 7 bases from J, with 10 bases between. Germline-derived CDR1 and CDR2 are MNHEY and SMNVEV (reference sequence). This CDR3 reads CASRIPGNEQFF. CDR3 coding DNA: TGTGCCAGCAGGATACCTGGGAATGAGCAGTTCTTC.